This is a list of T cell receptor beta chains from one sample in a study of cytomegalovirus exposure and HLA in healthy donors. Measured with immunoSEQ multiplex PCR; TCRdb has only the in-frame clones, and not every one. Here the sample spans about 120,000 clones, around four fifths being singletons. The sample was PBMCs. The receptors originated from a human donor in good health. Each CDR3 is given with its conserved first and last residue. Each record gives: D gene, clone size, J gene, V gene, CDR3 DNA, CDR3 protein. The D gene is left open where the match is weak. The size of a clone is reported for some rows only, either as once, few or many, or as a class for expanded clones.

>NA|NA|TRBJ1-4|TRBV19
TGTGCCAGTTGGGAGGGGTTCGGTGAAAAACTGTTTTTT
CASWEGFGEKLFF
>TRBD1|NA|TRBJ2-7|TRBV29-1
TGCAGCGGGCGGACAGGCTCCTACGAGCAGTACTTC
CSGRTGSYEQYF
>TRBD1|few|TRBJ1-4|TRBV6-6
TGTGCCAGCAGTTATCAGACAGGGGGTCCTAATGAAAAACTGTTTTTT
CASSYQTGGPNEKLFF
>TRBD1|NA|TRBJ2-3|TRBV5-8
TGTGCCAGCAGCTTGGGCGGGACAGGCTACACAGATACGCAGTATTTT
CASSLGGTGYTDTQYF
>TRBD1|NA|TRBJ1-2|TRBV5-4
TGTGCCAGCAGCCTAACAGGGGTACCATATGGCTACACCTTC
CASSLTGVPYGYTF
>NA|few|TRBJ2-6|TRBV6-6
TGTGCCAGCAGTTACTCTAGCACTGGGGCCAACGTCCTGACTTTC
CASSYSSTGANVLTF
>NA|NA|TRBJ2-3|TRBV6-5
TGTGCCAGCAGCTCAATGACAGCCACAGATACGCAGTATTTT
CASSSMTATDTQYF
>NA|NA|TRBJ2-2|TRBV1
TGCACCAGCAACGCGGGGGGGTCCCCCGGGGAGCTGTTTTTT
CTSNAGGSPGELFF
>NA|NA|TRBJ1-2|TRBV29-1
TGCAGCGTTCCTGGGGCTGGCTACACCTTC
CSVPGAGYTF
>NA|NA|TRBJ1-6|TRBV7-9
TGTGCCAGCAGCCCACTCACAGGGCTTGGTAATTCACCCCTCCACTTT
CASSPLTGLGNSPLHF
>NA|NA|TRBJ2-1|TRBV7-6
TGTGCCAGCAGCCCTGACAGTCTATACAATGAGCAGTTCTTC
CASSPDSLYNEQFF
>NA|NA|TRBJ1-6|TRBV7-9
TGTGCCAGCAGCCAAGATACCGGTAATTCACCCCTCCACTTT
CASSQDTGNSPLHF
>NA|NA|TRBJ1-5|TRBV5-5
TGTGCCAGCAGCCAAGATCGGAGTCAGCCCCAGCATTTT
CASSQDRSQPQHF
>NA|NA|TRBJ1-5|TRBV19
TGTGCCAGTTGGAGGGAATATAGCAATCAGCCCCAGCATTTT
CASWREYSNQPQHF
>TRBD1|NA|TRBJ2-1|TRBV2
TGTGCCGAAGGGGGCTCGAGTGCCAATGAGCAGTTCTTC
CAEGGSSANEQFF
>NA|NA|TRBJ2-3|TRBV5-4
TGTGCCAGCAGCTTTAGTATTGCCGACAATACGCAGTATTTT
CASSFSIADNTQYF
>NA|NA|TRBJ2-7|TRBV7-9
TGTTCCAGCAGCCCAGGGGCAGAGTACGAGCAGTACTTC
CSSSPGAEYEQYF
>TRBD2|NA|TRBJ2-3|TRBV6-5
TGTGCCAGCAGTGGACTAGCGGGGGGCACAGATACGCAGTATTTT
CASSGLAGGTDTQYF
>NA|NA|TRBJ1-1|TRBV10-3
TGTGCCATCAGTAAGACATCGGGGAGAGATGAAGCTTTCTTT
CAISKTSGRDEAFF
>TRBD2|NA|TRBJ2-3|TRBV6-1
TGTGCCAGCAGTGAACCGGGACTAGGTTTAGATACGCAGTATTTT
CASSEPGLGLDTQYF
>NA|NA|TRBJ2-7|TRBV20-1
TGCAGTGCTAGGCGCGACTACGAGCAGTACTTC
CSARRDYEQYF
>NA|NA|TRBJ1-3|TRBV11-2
TGTGCCAGCAGCTTATGGTACGGAGCCGGAAACACCATATATTTT
CASSLWYGAGNTIYF
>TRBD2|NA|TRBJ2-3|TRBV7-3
TGTGCCAGCAGCGCGGGAGCGGCCACAGATACGCAGTATTTT
CASSAGAATDTQYF
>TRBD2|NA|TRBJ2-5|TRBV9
TGTGCCAGCAGCGTAGGCGGCGGGGGGAGGGAGACCCAGTACTTC
CASSVGGGGRETQYF
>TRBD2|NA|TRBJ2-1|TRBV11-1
TGTGCCAGCACCGGGGGGAGCTCCTACAATGAGCAGTTCTTC
CASTGGSSYNEQFF
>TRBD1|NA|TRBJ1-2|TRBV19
TGTGCCACTCAGACCTACCGACAGGGGGGTGGCTACACCTTC
CATQTYRQGGGYTF
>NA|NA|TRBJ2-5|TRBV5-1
TGCGCCAGCAGCTTGGGAGGTCAAGAGCAGTACTTC
CASSLGGQEQYF
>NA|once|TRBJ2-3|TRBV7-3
TGTGCCAGCAGCTTAACGGCTGTCCAGCTAGGAGATACGCAGTATTTT
CASSLTAVQLGDTQYF
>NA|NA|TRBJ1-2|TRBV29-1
TGCAGCGTTGACGCCGGGGGGCGAGACTATGGCTACACCTTC
CSVDAGGRDYGYTF
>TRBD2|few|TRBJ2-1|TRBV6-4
TGTGCCAGCAGTGACTCTAGCGGGGGGGCCAATGAGCAGTTCTTC
CASSDSSGGANEQFF
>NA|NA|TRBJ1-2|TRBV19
TGTGCCAGTAGTAACCCCCGGGAGGGGAGCTATGGCTACACCTTC
CASSNPREGSYGYTF
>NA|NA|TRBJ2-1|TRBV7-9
TGTGCCAGCAGCGCCGACAGGAGCTCCTACAATGAGCAGTTCTTC
CASSADRSSYNEQFF
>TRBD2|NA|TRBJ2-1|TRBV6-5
TGTGCCAGCAGTCAACTAGCGGGGGGGTTCAATGAGCAGTTCTTC
CASSQLAGGFNEQFF
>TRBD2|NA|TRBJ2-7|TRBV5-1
TGCGCCAGCAGCTTCACTCCTAGCGGGGGGCTTTACGAGCAGTACTTC
CASSFTPSGGLYEQYF
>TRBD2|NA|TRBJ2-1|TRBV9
TGTGCCAGCAGGGGGACTAGCGCCGTCAATGAGCAGTTCTTC
CASRGTSAVNEQFF
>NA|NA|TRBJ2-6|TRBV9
TGTGCCAGCACTCGGGGGGACATAAGGGACGCTGGGGCCAACGTCCTGACTTTC
CASTRGDIRDAGANVLTF
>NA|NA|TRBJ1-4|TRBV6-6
TGTGCCAGCAGACCCCAGGGGACTAATGAAAAACTGTTTTTT
CASRPQGTNEKLFF
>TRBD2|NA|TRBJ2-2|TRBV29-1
TGCAGCGTTGTTCTAGCGGGGGGCTTTAACACCGGGGAGCTGTTTTTT
CSVVLAGGFNTGELFF
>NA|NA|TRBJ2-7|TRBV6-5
TGTGCCAGCAGTTCGAGCTCCTACGAGCAGTACTTC
CASSSSSYEQYF
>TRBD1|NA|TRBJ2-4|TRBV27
TGTGCCAGCAGTTCTATCCGAACCGGGACAGAAAACTTAGCCAAAAACATTCAGTACTTC
CASSSIRTGTENLAKNIQYF
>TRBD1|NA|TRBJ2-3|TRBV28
TGTGCCAGCAGTTTAAGGGACAGGGGCCTCACAGATACGCAGTATTTT
CASSLRDRGLTDTQYF
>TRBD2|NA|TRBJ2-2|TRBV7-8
TGTGCCAGCAGCCTATCCAAAGCGGGGGTCGTCACCGGGGAGCTGTTTTTT
CASSLSKAGVVTGELFF
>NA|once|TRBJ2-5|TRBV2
TGTGCCAGCAGTGAGGGACTTCAAGAGACCCAGTACTTC
CASSEGLQETQYF
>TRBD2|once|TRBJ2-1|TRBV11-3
TGTGCCAGCAGCCGACGACTAGCGGGGAATGAGCAGTTCTTC
CASSRRLAGNEQFF
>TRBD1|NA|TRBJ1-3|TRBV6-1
TGTGCCGGAGACAGGGGGCCTGGAAACACCATATATTTT
CAGDRGPGNTIYF
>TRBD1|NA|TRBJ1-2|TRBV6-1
TGTGCCAGCAGTGAAGCTACAGGGGGGCGCTACTATGGCTACACCTTC
CASSEATGGRYYGYTF
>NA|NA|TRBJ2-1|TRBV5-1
TGCGCCAGCAGCTTGTTGATAGGGGTAGACAATGAGCAGTTCTTC
CASSLLIGVDNEQFF
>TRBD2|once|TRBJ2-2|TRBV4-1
TGCGCCAGCATAGGGACTAGCGGGGGAATGGGGGAGCTGTTTTTT
CASIGTSGGMGELFF
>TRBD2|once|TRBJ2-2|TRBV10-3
TGTGCCATCAGCCCCCAGCGGGGGAAGGACACCGGGGAGCTGTTTTTT
CAISPQRGKDTGELFF
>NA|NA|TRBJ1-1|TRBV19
TGTGCCAGTCGGAGCGGGATATTGAACACTGAAGCTTTCTTT
CASRSGILNTEAFF
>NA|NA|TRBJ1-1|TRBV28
TGTGCCAGCAGCCCCTCAGGGGTAGTTAACACTGAAGCTTTCTTT
CASSPSGVVNTEAFF
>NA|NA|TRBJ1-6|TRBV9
TGTGCCAGCAGCGTAGGGAGCTCCTATAATTCACCCCTCCACTTT
CASSVGSSYNSPLHF
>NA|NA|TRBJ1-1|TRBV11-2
TGTGCCAGCAGCAAAACCCTTAACTGGAACACTGAAGCTTTCTTT
CASSKTLNWNTEAFF
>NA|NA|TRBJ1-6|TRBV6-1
TGTGCCAGCACCGAGGACTCATATAATTCACCCCTCCACTTT
CASTEDSYNSPLHF
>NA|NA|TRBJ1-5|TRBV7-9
TGTGCCAGCAGCTTTACAGGTAACCAGCCCCAGCATTTT
CASSFTGNQPQHF
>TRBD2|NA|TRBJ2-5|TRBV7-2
TGTGCCAGCCCAACGGGGACTAGCGGGGGGCCGGTTGAGACCCAGTACTTC
CASPTGTSGGPVETQYF
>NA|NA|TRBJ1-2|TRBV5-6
TGTGCCAGCAGCGCTTGGGGGGGTGGCTACACCTTC
CASSAWGGGYTF
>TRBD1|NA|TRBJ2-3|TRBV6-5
TGTGCCAGCAATAGGGGGCTGGTGGACACAGATACGCAGTATTTT
CASNRGLVDTDTQYF
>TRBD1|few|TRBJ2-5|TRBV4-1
TGCGCCAGCAGCCAAACAGGGGTGTACGTAGAGACCCAGTACTTC
CASSQTGVYVETQYF
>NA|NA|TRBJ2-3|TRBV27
TGTGCCAGCATAAGCTCAGGGGGGGATACGCAGTATTTT
CASISSGGDTQYF